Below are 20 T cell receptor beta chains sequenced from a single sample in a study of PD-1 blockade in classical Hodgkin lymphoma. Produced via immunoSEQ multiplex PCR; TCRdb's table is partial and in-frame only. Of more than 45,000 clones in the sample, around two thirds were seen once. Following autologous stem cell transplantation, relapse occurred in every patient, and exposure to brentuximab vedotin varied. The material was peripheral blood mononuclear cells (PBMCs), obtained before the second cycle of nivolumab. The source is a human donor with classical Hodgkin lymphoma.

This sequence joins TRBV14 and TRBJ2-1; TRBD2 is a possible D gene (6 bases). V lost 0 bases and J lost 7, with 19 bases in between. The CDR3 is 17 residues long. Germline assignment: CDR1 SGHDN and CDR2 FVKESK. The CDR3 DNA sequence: TGTGCCAGCAGCCAAGATCGTACTAGCCTTTTATGGAATGAGCAGTTCTTC. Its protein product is CASSQDRTSLLWNEQFF. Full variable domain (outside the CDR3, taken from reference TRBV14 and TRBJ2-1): EAGVTQFPSHSVIEKGQTVTLRCDPISGHDNLYWYRRVMGKEIKFLLHFVKESKQDESGMPNNRFLAERTGGTYSTLKVQPAELEDSGVYFCASSQDRTSLLWNEQFFGPGTRLTVL.

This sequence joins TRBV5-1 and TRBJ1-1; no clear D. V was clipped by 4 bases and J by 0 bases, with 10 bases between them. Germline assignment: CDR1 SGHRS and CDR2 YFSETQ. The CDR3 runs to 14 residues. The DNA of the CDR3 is TGCGCCAGCAGCCTTCAGTCCATGAACACTGAAGCTTTCTTT. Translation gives CASSLQSMNTEAFF.

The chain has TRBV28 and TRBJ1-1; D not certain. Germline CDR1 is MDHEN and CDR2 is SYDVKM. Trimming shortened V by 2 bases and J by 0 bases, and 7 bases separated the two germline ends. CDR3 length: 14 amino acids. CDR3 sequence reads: CASSLPQVNTEAFF. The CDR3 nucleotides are TGTGCCAGCAGTTTACCTCAAGTGAACACTGAAGCTTTCTTT.

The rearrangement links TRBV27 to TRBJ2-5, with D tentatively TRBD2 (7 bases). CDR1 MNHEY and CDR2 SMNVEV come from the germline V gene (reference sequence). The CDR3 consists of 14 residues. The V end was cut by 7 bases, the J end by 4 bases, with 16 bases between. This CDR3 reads CASTEGGGVETQYF. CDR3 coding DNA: TGTGCCAGCACCGAGGGGGGAGGGGTAGAGACCCAGTACTTC.

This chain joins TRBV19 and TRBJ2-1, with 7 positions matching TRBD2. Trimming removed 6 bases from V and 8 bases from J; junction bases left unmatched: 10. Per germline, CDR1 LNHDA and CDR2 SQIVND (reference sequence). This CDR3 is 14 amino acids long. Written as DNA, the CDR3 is TGTGCCAGTAGATGGCTGGGGGGGGTCGATGAGCAGTTCTTC. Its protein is CASRWLGGVDEQFF.

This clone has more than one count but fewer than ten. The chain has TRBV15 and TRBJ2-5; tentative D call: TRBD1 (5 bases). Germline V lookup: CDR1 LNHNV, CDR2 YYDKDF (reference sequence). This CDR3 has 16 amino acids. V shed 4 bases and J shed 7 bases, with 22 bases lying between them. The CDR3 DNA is TGTGCCACCAGCAAGGGGCGGACCGGGTTAATCGTGACCCAGTACTTC. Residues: CATSKGRTGLIVTQYF.

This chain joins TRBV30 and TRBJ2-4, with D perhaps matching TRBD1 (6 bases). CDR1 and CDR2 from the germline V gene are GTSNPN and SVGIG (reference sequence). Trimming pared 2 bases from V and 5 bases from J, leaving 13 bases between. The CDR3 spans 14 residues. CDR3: CAWSIRQVQNIQYF. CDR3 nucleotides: TGTGCCTGGAGTATAAGACAGGTACAAAACATTCAGTACTTC.

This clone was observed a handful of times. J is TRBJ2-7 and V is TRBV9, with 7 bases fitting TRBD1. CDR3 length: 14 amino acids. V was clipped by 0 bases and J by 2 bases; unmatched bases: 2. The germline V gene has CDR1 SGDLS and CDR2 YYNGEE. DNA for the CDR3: TGTGCCAGCAGCGTAGGGACAGGAACCTACGAGCAGTACTTC. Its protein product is CASSVGTGTYEQYF.

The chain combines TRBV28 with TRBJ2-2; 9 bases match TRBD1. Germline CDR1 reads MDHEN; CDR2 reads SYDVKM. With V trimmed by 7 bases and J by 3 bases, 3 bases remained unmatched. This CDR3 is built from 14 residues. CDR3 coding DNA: TGTGCCAGCACGGGACAGGGTCACACCGGGGAGCTGTTTTTT. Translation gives CASTGQGHTGELFF.

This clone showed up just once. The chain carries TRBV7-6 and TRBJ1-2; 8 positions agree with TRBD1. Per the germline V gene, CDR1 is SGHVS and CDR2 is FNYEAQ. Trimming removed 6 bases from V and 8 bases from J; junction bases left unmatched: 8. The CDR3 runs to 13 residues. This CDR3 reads CASSPGQGSGYTF. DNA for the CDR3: TGTGCCAGCAGTCCCGGACAGGGAAGCGGCTACACCTTC.

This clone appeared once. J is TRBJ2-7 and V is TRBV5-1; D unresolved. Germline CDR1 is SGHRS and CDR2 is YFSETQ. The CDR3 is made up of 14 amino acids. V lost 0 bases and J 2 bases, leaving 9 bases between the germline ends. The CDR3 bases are TGCGCCAGCAGCTTGGACGGTAGTACCTACGAGCAGTACTTC. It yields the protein CASSLDGSTYEQYF. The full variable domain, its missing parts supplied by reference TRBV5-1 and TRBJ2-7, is KAGVTQTPRYLIKTRGQQVTLSCSPISGHRSVSWYQQTPGQGLQFLFEYFSETQRNKGNFPGRFSGRQFSNSRSEMNVSTLELGDSALYLCASSLDGSTYEQYFGPGTRLTVT.

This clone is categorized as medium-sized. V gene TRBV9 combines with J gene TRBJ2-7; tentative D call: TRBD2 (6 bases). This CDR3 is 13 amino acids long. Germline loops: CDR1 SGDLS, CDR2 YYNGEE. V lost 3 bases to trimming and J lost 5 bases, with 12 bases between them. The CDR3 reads CASSASGLHEQYF. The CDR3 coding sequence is TGTGCCAGCAGCGCCTCGGGACTGCACGAGCAGTACTTC. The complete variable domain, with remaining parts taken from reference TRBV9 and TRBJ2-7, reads DSGVTQTPKHLITATGQRVTLRCSPRSGDLSVYWYQQSLDQGLQFLIQYYNGEERAKGNILERFSAQQFPDLHSELNLSSLELGDSALYFCASSASGLHEQYFGPGTRLTVT.

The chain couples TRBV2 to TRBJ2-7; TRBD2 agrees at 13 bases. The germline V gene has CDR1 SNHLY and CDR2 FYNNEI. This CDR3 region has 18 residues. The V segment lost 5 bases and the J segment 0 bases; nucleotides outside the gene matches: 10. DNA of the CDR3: TGTGCCAGCAGTTCCCGGACTAGCGGGAGCACGATCTCCTACGAGCAGTACTTC. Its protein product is CASSSRTSGSTISYEQYF.

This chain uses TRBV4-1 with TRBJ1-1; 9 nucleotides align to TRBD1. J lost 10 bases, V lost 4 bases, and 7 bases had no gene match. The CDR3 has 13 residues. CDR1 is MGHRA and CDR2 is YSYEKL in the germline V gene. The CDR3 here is CASSLRQGGRAFF. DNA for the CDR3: TGCGCCAGCAGCCTCCGACAGGGGGGAAGAGCTTTCTTT.

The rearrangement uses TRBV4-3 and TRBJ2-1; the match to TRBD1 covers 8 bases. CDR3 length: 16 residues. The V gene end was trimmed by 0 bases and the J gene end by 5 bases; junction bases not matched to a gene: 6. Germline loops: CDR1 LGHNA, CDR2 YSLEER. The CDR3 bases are TGCGCCAGCAGCCAAGATTTTGACAGGGGAAACAATGAGCAGTTCTTC. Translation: CASSQDFDRGNNEQFF.

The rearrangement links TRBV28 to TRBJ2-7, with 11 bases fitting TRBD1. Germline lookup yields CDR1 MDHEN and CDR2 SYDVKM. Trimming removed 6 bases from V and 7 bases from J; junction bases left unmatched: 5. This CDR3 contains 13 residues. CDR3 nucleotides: TGTGCCAGCAGAGGGACAGGGGGTGGAGAGCAGTACTTC. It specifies CASRGTGGGEQYF.

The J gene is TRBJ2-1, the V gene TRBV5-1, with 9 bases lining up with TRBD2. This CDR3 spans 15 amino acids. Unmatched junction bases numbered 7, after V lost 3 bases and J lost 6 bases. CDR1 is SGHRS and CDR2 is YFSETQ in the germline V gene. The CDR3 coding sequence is TGCGCCAGCAGCTCCGGGACTAGCATCGGCAATGAGCAGTTCTTC. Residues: CASSSGTSIGNEQFF.

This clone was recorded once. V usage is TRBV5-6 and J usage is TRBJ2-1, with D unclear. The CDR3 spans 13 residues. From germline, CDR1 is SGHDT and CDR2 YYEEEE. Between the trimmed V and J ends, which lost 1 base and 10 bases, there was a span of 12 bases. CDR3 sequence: CASSLSLVGEQFF. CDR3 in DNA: TGTGCCAGCAGCTTGTCCCTCGTCGGGGAGCAGTTCTTC.

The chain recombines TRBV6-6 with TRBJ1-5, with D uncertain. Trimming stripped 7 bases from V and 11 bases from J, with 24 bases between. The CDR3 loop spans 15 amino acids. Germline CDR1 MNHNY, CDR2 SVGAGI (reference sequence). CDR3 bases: TGTGCCAGCATCGACCGGCAGGCCATAGGTAATTCCCAGCATTTT. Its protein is CASIDRQAIGNSQHF.

In DNA, the CDR3 is TGTGCCAGCAGTGTCACGGGACTAGCGGGAGGGCCGGCCAAAAACATTCAGTACTTC. This encodes CASSVTGLAGGPAKNIQYF. V usage is TRBV7-2 and J usage is TRBJ2-4; 16 nucleotides align to TRBD2. The CDR3 length is 19 residues. The V and J ends lost 6 bases and 1 base, in that order; junction bases with no gene match: 9. Germline V gene lookup returns CDR1 SGHTA and CDR2 FQGNSA. Together with reference TRBV7-2 and TRBJ2-4, the CDR3 gives the full variable domain: GAGVSQSPSNKVTEKGKDVELRCDPISGHTALYWYRQSLGQGLEFLIYFQGNSAPDKSGLPSDRFSAERTGGSVSTLTIQRTQQEDSAVYLCASSVTGLAGGPAKNIQYFGAGTRLSVL.